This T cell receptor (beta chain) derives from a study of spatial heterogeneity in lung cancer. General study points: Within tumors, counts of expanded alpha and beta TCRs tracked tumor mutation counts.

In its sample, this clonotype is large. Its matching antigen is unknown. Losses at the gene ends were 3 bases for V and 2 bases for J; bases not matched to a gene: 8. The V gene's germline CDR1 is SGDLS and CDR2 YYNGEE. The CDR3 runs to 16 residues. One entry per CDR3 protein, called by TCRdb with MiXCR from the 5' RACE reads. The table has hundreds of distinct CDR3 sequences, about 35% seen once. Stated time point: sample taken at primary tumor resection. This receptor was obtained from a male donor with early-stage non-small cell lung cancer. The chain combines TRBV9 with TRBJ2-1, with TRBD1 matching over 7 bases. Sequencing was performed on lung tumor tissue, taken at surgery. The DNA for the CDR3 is TGTGCCAGCAGCGAGGGACGGGACAGCCCCTACAATGAGCAGTTCTTC. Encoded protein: CASSEGRDSPYNEQFF.